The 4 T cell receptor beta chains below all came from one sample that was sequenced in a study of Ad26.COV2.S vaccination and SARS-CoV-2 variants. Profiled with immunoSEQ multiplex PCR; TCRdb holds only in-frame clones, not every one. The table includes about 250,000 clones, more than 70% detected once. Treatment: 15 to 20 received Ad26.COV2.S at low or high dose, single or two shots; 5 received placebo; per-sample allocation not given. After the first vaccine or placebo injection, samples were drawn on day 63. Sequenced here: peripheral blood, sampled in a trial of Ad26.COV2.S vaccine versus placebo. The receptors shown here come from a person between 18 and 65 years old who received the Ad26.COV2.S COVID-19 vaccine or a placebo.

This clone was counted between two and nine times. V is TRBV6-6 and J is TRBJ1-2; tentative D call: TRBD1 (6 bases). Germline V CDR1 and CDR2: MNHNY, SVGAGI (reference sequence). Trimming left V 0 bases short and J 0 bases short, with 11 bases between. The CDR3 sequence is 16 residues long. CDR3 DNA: TGTGCCAGCAGTTACTCGACAGGCATCTCTAACTATGGCTACACCTTC. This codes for CASSYSTGISNYGYTF.

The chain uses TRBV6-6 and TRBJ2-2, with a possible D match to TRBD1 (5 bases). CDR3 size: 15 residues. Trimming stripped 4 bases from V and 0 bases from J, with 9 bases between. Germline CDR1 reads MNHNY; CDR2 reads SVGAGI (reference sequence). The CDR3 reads CASSSTDANTGELFF. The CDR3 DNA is TGTGCCAGCAGTTCGACAGACGCGAACACCGGGGAGCTGTTTTTT.

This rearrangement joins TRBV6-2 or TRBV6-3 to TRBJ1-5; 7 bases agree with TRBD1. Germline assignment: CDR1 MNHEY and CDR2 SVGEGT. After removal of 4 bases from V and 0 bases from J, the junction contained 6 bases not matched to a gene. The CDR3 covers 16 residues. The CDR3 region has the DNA TGTGCCAGCAGTTGGGACAGACTCTATAGCAATCAGCCCCAGCATTTT. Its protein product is CASSWDRLYSNQPQHF.

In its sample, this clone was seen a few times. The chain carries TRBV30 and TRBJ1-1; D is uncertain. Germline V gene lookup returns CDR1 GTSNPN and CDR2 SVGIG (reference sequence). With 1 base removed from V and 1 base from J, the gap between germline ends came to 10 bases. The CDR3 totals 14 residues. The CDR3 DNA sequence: TGTGCCTGGAGTGGTGAGGGTTGGAACACTGAAGCTTTCTTT. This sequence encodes CAWSGEGWNTEAFF.